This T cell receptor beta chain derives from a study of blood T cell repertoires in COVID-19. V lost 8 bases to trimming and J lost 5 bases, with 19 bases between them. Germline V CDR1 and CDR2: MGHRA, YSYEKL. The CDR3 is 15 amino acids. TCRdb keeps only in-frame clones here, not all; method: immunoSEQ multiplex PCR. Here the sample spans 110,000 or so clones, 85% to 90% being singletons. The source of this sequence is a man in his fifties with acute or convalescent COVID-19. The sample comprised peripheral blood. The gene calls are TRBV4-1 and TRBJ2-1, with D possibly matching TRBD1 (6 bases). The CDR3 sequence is CASDLGQNRNNEQFF. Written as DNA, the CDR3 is TGCGCCAGCGACCTTGGACAGAACCGAAACAATGAGCAGTTCTTC.